The 21 T cell receptor beta chains given below trace back to one sample, sequenced in a study of siplizumab effects on memory and regulatory T cells. Method: immunoSEQ multiplex PCR; TCRdb's copy keeps in-frame clones and lacks some. Here the sample spans over 95,000 clones, just over 90% being singletons. The sequenced material came from non-Treg CD4+ T cells sorted from blood. The source of these receptors is a human donor in good health.

The CDR3 DNA follows: TGTGCCAGCAGCAGCACGGGTGGGGGCCTGGGGGCTGGGGAGCTGTTTTTT. Amino acid sequence: CASSSTGGGLGAGELFF. This chain connects TRBV7-2 to TRBJ2-2; D is possibly TRBD1 (6 bases). CDR3 length: 17 residues. Germline assignment: CDR1 SGHTA and CDR2 FQGNSA. The germline V and J ends were trimmed by 5 bases and 8 bases, with 24 bases remaining between them. Complete variable domain (other parts from reference TRBV7-2 and TRBJ2-2): GAGVSQSPSNKVTEKGKDVELRCDPISGHTALYWYRQSLGQGLEFLIYFQGNSAPDKSGLPSDRFSAERTGGSVSTLTIQRTQQEDSAVYLCASSSTGGGLGAGELFFGEGSRLTVL.

The rearrangement links TRBV5-1 to TRBJ2-3, with 9 bases identical to TRBD2. Germline V gene lookup returns CDR1 SGHRS and CDR2 YFSETQ. Losses at the gene ends were 0 bases for V and 6 bases for J; bases not matched to a gene: 8. The CDR3 covers 16 residues. The CDR3 DNA sequence: TGCGCCAGCAGCTTGGGGATAGCGGGGGCGGGGGATACGCAGTATTTT. Encoded protein: CASSLGIAGAGDTQYF.

The rearrangement uses TRBV19 and TRBJ1-2, with D hard to call. V lost 2 bases and J 1 base, leaving 14 bases between the germline ends. Germline-derived CDR1 and CDR2 are LNHDA and SQIVND (reference sequence). The CDR3 runs 16 residues. The CDR3 DNA reads as TGTGCCAGTAGTATATTAAACCCGGGCATTAACTATGGCTACACCTTC. Residues: CASSILNPGINYGYTF.

This chain joins TRBV28 and TRBJ2-1, with 10 bases lining up with TRBD1. J gave up 9 bases and V 8 bases, and 4 bases lay outside the gene matches. The CDR3 totals 12 residues. Germline V gene lookup returns CDR1 MDHEN and CDR2 SYDVKM. As DNA, the CDR3 is TGTGCCAGCCCCGGACAGGGGGGTGAGCAGTTCTTC. Its protein product is CASPGQGGEQFF. The variable domain in full, with the rest retrieved from reference TRBV28 and TRBJ2-1, is DVKVTQSSRYLVKRTGEKVFLECVQDMDHENMFWYRQDPGLGLRLIYFSYDVKMKEKGDIPEGYSVSREKKERFSLILESASTNQTSMYLCASPGQGGEQFFGPGTRLTVL.

The chain joins TRBV5-1 to TRBJ2-3; 11 nucleotides align to TRBD2. The CDR3 extends over 15 amino acids. V lost 2 bases to trimming and J lost 4 bases; unmatched junction nucleotides: 3. Germline CDR1 and CDR2: SGHRS and YFSETQ. CDR3 sequence (DNA): TGCGCCAGCAGCTTACTAGCGGGGGAGGCAGATACGCAGTATTTT. This encodes CASSLLAGEADTQYF.

The rearrangement joins TRBV7-2 to TRBJ2-5, with 8 bases identical to TRBD1. The DNA end is a closer match to TRBJ2-7, so the J assignment may be wrong. The germline V gene encodes CDR1 SGHTA and CDR2 FQGNSA. The CDR3 runs to 16 residues. The CDR3 protein is CASSLVGQGASYEQYF. As DNA, the CDR3 is TGTGCCAGCAGCTTAGTTGGGCAGGGGGCCTCCTACGAGCAGTACTTC.

V is TRBV27 and J is TRBJ2-1; D remains unclear. CDR1 and CDR2 (germline): MNHEY, SMNVEV (reference sequence). CDR3 length: 13 amino acids. V dropped 7 bases and J dropped 2 bases, with 9 bases sitting between them. In DNA, the CDR3 is TGTGCCAGCATGTCAGGCACCTACAATGAGCAGTTCTTC. Protein: CASMSGTYNEQFF.

V gene TRBV7-9 combines with J gene TRBJ2-1; no firm D call. The V and J ends lost 5 bases and 6 bases respectively, with 23 bases between them. CDR1 and CDR2 from the germline V gene are SEHNR and FQNEAQ (reference sequence). The CDR3 sequence is 17 residues long. CDR3 in amino acids: CASSARWAASFFNEQFF. CDR3 bases: TGTGCCAGCAGCGCAAGATGGGCAGCCTCCTTTTTCAATGAGCAGTTCTTC.

The gene calls are TRBV28 and TRBJ1-2; tentative D call: TRBD1 (6 bases). CDR3 length equals 16 residues. Trimming removed 8 bases from V and 0 bases from J, with 19 bases in between. Germline CDR1 MDHEN, CDR2 SYDVKM. CDR3 loop: CASRALGRGANYGYTF. The CDR3 DNA reads TGTGCCAGCCGGGCTCTCGGCAGGGGAGCTAACTATGGCTACACCTTC.

The chain employs TRBV5-1 and TRBJ1-2, with a possible D match to TRBD1 (5 bases). Germline values: CDR1 SGHRS, CDR2 YFSETQ. V lost 0 bases to trimming and J lost 4 bases, with 10 bases between them. The CDR3 sequence is 14 residues long. The CDR3 reads CASSLEQGRYGYTF. Written as DNA, the CDR3 is TGCGCCAGCAGCTTGGAGCAGGGACGCTATGGCTACACCTTC.

The V call is TRBV7-2, the J call TRBJ2-5; D unresolved. The CDR3 consists of 14 residues. Germline values: CDR1 SGHTA, CDR2 FQGNSA. V lost 5 bases and J lost 5, with 15 bases in between. The CDR3 region is CASSPARSQETQYF. In DNA form, the CDR3 reads TGTGCCAGCAGCCCGGCTAGATCTCAGGAGACCCAGTACTTC.

V and J are TRBV4-2 and TRBJ2-7; no definite D call. Trimming took 3 bases from V and 1 from J, leaving 10 bases between them. The CDR3 consists of 14 residues. The germline CDR1 and CDR2 sequences are LGHNA and YNFKEQ. This chain's CDR3 is CASSQVDRSYEQYF. The CDR3 nucleotides read TGTGCCAGCAGCCAGGTGGACCGATCCTACGAGCAGTACTTC.

This sequence joins TRBV6-5 and TRBJ2-5; possible D gene TRBD2, 7 bases. The V end lost 2 bases, the J end lost 5 bases, and 12 bases lay between the germline ends. Germline assignment: CDR1 MNHEY and CDR2 SVGAGI. The length of the CDR3 is 14 residues. The CDR3 spells CASSYEGGSETQYF. CDR3 sequence (DNA): TGTGCCAGCAGTTACGAGGGGGGGTCGGAGACCCAGTACTTC.

This chain connects TRBV7-9 to TRBJ2-1, with 11 bases that match TRBD2. The germline CDR1 and CDR2 sequences are SEHNR and FQNEAQ (reference sequence). This CDR3 is built from 17 residues. Losses at the gene ends were 3 bases for V and 6 bases for J; bases not matched to a gene: 10. CDR3 residues: CASSLGLAGGVINEQFF. The CDR3 region has the DNA TGTGCCAGCAGCTTGGGTCTAGCGGGGGGCGTCATCAATGAGCAGTTCTTC.

The rearrangement links TRBV10-3 to TRBJ2-5; perhaps TRBD2 as D (7 bases). Trimming shortened V by 0 bases and J by 6 bases, and 20 bases separated the two germline ends. Germline V gene sequence: CDR1 ENHRY, CDR2 SYGVKD. The CDR3 loop spans 17 amino acids. CDR3 nucleotide sequence: TGTGCCATCAGTGAGTCGACTGGCGGGGGCGGTGGGAAGACCCAGTACTTC. This gives the protein CAISESTGGGGGKTQYF.

The chain combines TRBV19 with TRBJ2-1, with no clear D. The CDR3 extends over 13 amino acids. Trimming cost V 3 bases and J 6 bases, with 9 bases left between them. Germline-derived CDR1 and CDR2 are LNHDA and SQIVND (reference sequence). This CDR3 reads CASSIMNSNEQFF. CDR3 sequence (DNA): TGTGCCAGTAGTATCATGAATTCCAATGAGCAGTTCTTC.

V is TRBV4-2 and J is TRBJ2-3; D not resolved. The germline V and J ends were trimmed by 0 bases and 0 bases, with 4 bases remaining between them. Germline V gene lookup returns CDR1 LGHNA and CDR2 YNFKEQ. The CDR3 has 14 residues. The DNA of the CDR3 is TGTGCCAGCAGCCAAGAGGACAGCACAGATACGCAGTATTTT. It specifies CASSQEDSTDTQYF.

The chain employs TRBV4-3 and TRBJ2-2; 8 bases fit TRBD1. The J segment lost 0 bases and the V segment lost 3 bases, leaving 6 bases of the junction unmatched. CDR3 length equals 17 residues. CDR1 is LGHNA, CDR2 YSLEER, per germline. CDR3 loop: CASSHPPGQANTGELFF. In DNA form, the CDR3 reads TGCGCCAGCAGCCACCCGCCGGGACAGGCGAACACCGGGGAGCTGTTTTTT.

This clone is a singleton in its sample. The genes are TRBV10-3 and TRBJ1-2; 10 nucleotides agree with TRBD1. This CDR3 region has 15 residues. Germline V gene sequence: CDR1 ENHRY, CDR2 SYGVKD. V shed 7 bases, J shed 1 base, and the junction held 6 bases outside the gene matches. CDR3 nucleotide sequence: TGTGCCATCATGACAGGGGGCCCCTATAACTATGGCTACACCTTC. It translates to CAIMTGGPYNYGYTF.

CDR3 sequence reads: CAIRQGPYGYTF. Here the CDR3 DNA reads TGTGCCATCAGACAGGGTCCCTATGGCTACACCTTC. The V and J genes are TRBV10-3 and TRBJ1-2; possibly TRBD1 for D (6 bases). With 6 bases removed from V and 4 bases from J, the gap between germline ends came to 9 bases. From germline, CDR1 is ENHRY and CDR2 SYGVKD. The CDR3 runs 12 residues.

In this sample, this clone turned up once. The V gene is TRBV7-2, the J gene TRBJ2-2; D might be TRBD1 (6 bases). Germline V CDR1 and CDR2: SGHTA, FQGNSA. The CDR3 has 14 residues. The V end lost 5 bases, the J end lost 1 base, and 8 bases lay between the germline ends. Here the CDR3 DNA reads TGTGCCAGCAGCCCGGGACAGAACACCGGGGAGCTGTTTTTT. The encoded protein is CASSPGQNTGELFF.